Listed here are 9 T cell receptor beta chains from one sample, sequenced in a study of cytomegalovirus exposure and HLA in healthy donors. Primers: 60 Vbeta forward and 13 Jbeta reverse. Only in-frame clones appear in the TCRdb table, and some are missing; sequencing was by immunoSEQ multiplex PCR. The sample has approximately 210,000 clones, about 80% seen once; the top ten hold around 6%. The material sequenced was PBMCs. The receptors shown here come from a man aged 35 to 55 in good health and CMV-seropositive.

The rearrangement links TRBV13 to TRBJ1-3; maybe TRBD1 (6 bases). CDR3 size: 14 residues. Looked up from germline, CDR1 is PRHDT and CDR2 is FYEKMQ (reference sequence). With 5 bases removed from V and 2 bases from J, the gap between germline ends came to 10 bases. The chain's CDR3 is CASSLRDTGNTIYF. The CDR3 bases are TGTGCCAGCAGCCTCCGGGACACTGGAAACACCATATATTTT.

This clone showed up just once. The chain recombines TRBV27 with TRBJ2-1; possibly TRBD2 for D (6 bases). The germline gives CDR1 MNHEY, CDR2 SMNVEV (reference sequence). This CDR3 has 14 amino acids. The V end lost 8 bases, the J end lost 8 bases, and 19 bases lay between the germline ends. Here the CDR3 DNA reads TGTGCCAGCTCCACCCGCGGGGACCTCTATGAGCAGTTCTTC. Translated: CASSTRGDLYEQFF.

The chain recombines TRBV19 with TRBJ2-1, with TRBD2 matching 13 bases. With V trimmed by 3 bases and J by 3 bases, 8 bases remained unmatched. Germline CDR1 LNHDA, CDR2 SQIVND (reference sequence). The CDR3 extends over 18 amino acids. This CDR3 is CASSMGGLAGEIYNEQFF. CDR3 DNA sequence: TGTGCCAGTAGTATGGGAGGACTAGCGGGAGAAATCTACAATGAGCAGTTCTTC. Drawing the rest from reference TRBV19 and TRBJ2-1, the complete variable domain is DGGITQSPKYLFRKEGQNVTLSCEQNLNHDAMYWYRQDPGQGLRLIYYSQIVNDFQKGDIAEGYSVSREKKESFPLTVTSAQKNPTAFYLCASSMGGLAGEIYNEQFFGPGTRLTVL.

In this sample, this clone turned up a few times. The chain employs TRBV5-6 and TRBJ2-2; no clear D gene. Looked up from germline, CDR1 is SGHDT and CDR2 is YYEEEE. V dropped 3 bases and J dropped 3 bases, with 15 bases sitting between them. The CDR3 is 16 amino acids. CDR3 bases: TGTGCCAGCAGCTCGCCGATCGTACAGCACACCGGGGAGCTGTTTTTT. It is translated as CASSSPIVQHTGELFF.

This clone was recorded only once. V and J are TRBV30 and TRBJ1-1; no definite D call. The V and J ends lost 4 bases and 0 bases respectively, with 9 bases between them. Germline lookup yields CDR1 GTSNPN and CDR2 SVGIG (reference sequence). The CDR3 is 13 residues long. In DNA form, the CDR3 reads TGTGCCTGGACCGGGGAAATGAACACTGAAGCTTTCTTT. Protein: CAWTGEMNTEAFF.

The CDR3 nucleotides read TGTGCCAGCTCACTCACTGGTTCCTATGGCTACACCTTC. This encodes CASSLTGSYGYTF. V is TRBV18 and J is TRBJ1-2; D not certain. Trimming took off 4 bases at V and 4 bases at J, with 10 bases between the two ends. The V gene's germline CDR1 is KGHSH and CDR2 LQKENI. The CDR3 length is 13 residues.

The chain combines TRBV11-1 with TRBJ1-2; 7 nucleotides line up with TRBD1. The CDR3 spans 13 residues. The ends lost 4 bases at V and 3 bases at J; junction bases unmatched: 2. The germline gives CDR1 SGHAT, CDR2 FQDESV (reference sequence). As DNA, the CDR3 is TGTGCCAGCAGCTCCGGACAGGACTATGGCTACACCTTC. This encodes CASSSGQDYGYTF.

A single count supports this clone. The chain links TRBV13 to TRBJ1-4, with D unresolved. The germline CDR1 and CDR2 sequences are PRHDT and FYEKMQ (reference sequence). The CDR3 spans 13 residues. V lost 5 bases and J lost 8, with 12 bases in between. The CDR3 DNA follows: TGTGCCAGCAGCGTCGGGGTCGAGGAAAAACTGTTTTTT. Its protein product is CASSVGVEEKLFF.

The J gene is TRBJ2-1, the V gene TRBV27; D is possibly TRBD2 (5 bases). The CDR3 covers 15 residues. Between the trimmed V and J ends, which lost 3 bases and 1 base, there was a span of 10 bases. Germline values: CDR1 MNHEY, CDR2 SMNVEV (reference sequence). CDR3 sequence (DNA): TGTGCCAGCAGTTTCACCGGACTTTCCTACAATGAGCAGTTCTTC. It specifies CASSFTGLSYNEQFF.